The 10 T cell receptor beta chains below were found in one sample sequenced in a study of siplizumab effects on memory and regulatory T cells. Produced via immunoSEQ multiplex PCR; TCRdb's table is partial and in-frame only. The sample consists of 90,000 to 110,000 clones, approximately 90% of them appearing once. What was sequenced was Tregs sorted from blood. These receptors originate from a human donor in good health.

V usage is TRBV7-3 and J usage is TRBJ2-1; unclear D gene. Germline V CDR1 and CDR2: SGHTA, FQGTGA. Trimming left V 2 bases short and J 4 bases short, with 6 bases between. This CDR3 region has 13 residues. The CDR3 coding sequence is TGTGCCAGCAGCTTAGGCACTTACAATGAGCAGTTCTTC. As protein: CASSLGTYNEQFF.

This clone was seen more than once but under ten times. V gene TRBV5-6 combines with J gene TRBJ1-2; D gene ambiguous. CDR1 is SGHDT, CDR2 YYEEEE, per germline. V was pared by 3 bases and J by 2 bases, with 8 bases between. The length of the CDR3 is 13 residues. The CDR3: CASSSNRNYGYTF. In nucleotides, the CDR3 is TGTGCCAGCAGCTCAAACAGAAACTATGGCTACACCTTC.

The chain joins TRBV11-2 to TRBJ2-1; TRBD2 matches 11 bases. J gave up 10 bases and V 7 bases, and 18 bases lay outside the gene matches. The CDR3 length is 17 residues. CDR1 SGHAT and CDR2 FQNNGV come from the germline V gene. The CDR3 DNA reads TGTGCCAGCACCCAGTTAGCGGGAGGGCCGGCACAATGGGAGCAGTTCTTC. It yields the protein CASTQLAGGPAQWEQFF. The entire variable domain, with the rest obtained from reference TRBV11-2 and TRBJ2-1, is as follows: EAGVAQSPRYKIIEKRQSVAFWCNPISGHATLYWYQQILGQGPKLLIQFQNNGVVDDSQLPKDRFSAERLKGVDSTLKIQPAKLEDSAVYLCASTQLAGGPAQWEQFFGPGTRLTVL.

The chain combines TRBV5-1 with TRBJ2-2; D is unclear. Germline CDR1 is SGHRS and CDR2 is YFSETQ. Trimming took off 2 bases at V and 4 bases at J, with 9 bases between the two ends. This CDR3 contains 14 residues. The CDR3 sequence is CASSLLWGTGELFF. The CDR3 DNA reads as TGCGCCAGCAGCTTACTTTGGGGCACCGGGGAGCTGTTTTTT.

This chain uses TRBV7-6 with TRBJ2-5; D is unresolved. The CDR3 is 12 residues long. Germline assignment: CDR1 SGHVS and CDR2 FNYEAQ. Trimming removed 5 bases at V and 1 base at J, with 5 bases between. CDR3 in amino acids: CASSNRQETQYF. CDR3 coding DNA: TGTGCCAGCAGCAACCGCCAAGAGACCCAGTACTTC.

The chain recombines TRBV5-1 with TRBJ2-5, with 10 positions matching TRBD1. With 8 bases clipped from V and 3 bases from J, the junction kept 4 bases outside the gene matches. Germline V gene data show CDR1 as SGHRS and CDR2 as YFSETQ. The CDR3 sequence is 13 residues long. CDR3 DNA: TGCGCCAGTGCCGGGACAGGGGAAGAGACCCAGTACTTC. Its translation: CASAGTGEETQYF.

This rearrangement joins TRBV15 to TRBJ2-5; TRBD2 is a possible D gene (5 bases). The end of the DNA is better explained by TRBJ2-7, so the J call may be wrong. Germline V gives CDR1 LNHNV, CDR2 YYDKDF (reference sequence). The CDR3 contains 11 residues. CDR3 loop: CATSLRDEQYF. CDR3 in DNA: TGTGCCACCAGCTTGCGGGACGAGCAGTACTTC.

V usage is TRBV9 and J usage is TRBJ2-1; 10 nucleotides align to TRBD1. The V gene end was trimmed by 4 bases and the J gene end by 7 bases; junction bases not matched to a gene: 20. The germline gives CDR1 SGDLS, CDR2 YYNGEE. The CDR3 consists of 19 residues. CDR3 in DNA: TGTGCCAGCAGCCCTCGGGGACAGGGGATTAGCGGAACGAGGAATGAGCAGTTCTTC. This translates into CASSPRGQGISGTRNEQFF.

The chain joins TRBV19 to TRBJ1-2, with unresolved D. Germline V gene data show CDR1 as LNHDA and CDR2 as SQIVND (reference sequence). The CDR3 runs to 14 residues. Trimming took off 5 bases at V and 0 bases at J, with 10 bases between the two ends. For the CDR3, the DNA is TGTGCCAGTAGTCAACAGCCTGCTAACTATGGCTACACCTTC. This gives the protein CASSQQPANYGYTF.

This rearrangement joins TRBV29-1 to TRBJ2-3; D may be TRBD1 or TRBD2 (5 bases each). CDR3 length: 14 amino acids. Germline values: CDR1 SQVTM, CDR2 ANQGSEA. Trimming cost V 1 base and J 1 base, with 9 bases left between them. The CDR3 sequence: CSVEGGSRTDTQYF. CDR3 DNA sequence: TGCAGCGTTGAAGGGGGGTCTCGCACAGATACGCAGTATTTT.